A single T cell receptor (beta chain) is shown here with its context. Its specificity is unknown. Libraries were prepared by immunoSEQ multiplex PCR; TCRdb keeps only in-frame clonotypes and omits some of them. The table includes 250,000 to 400,000 clones, around 90% detected once. The data derive from a study of cytomegalovirus exposure and HLA in healthy donors. The overall study: The same platform was used for the 110 or so validation repertoires as for the 600 to 700 first-cohort repertoires, as reported in a later analysis.

Study conclusions and caveats: Overall, approximately 150 TCR beta chains were annotated as cytomegalovirus-associated. Despite most TCR sequences being rare, some public TCRs occurred in many donors.

Trimming at V came to 8 bases and at J to 4 bases, leaving 3 bases not matched to a gene. The CDR3 extends over 13 amino acids. Per germline, CDR1 LNHDA and CDR2 SQIVND (reference sequence). V and J are TRBV19 and TRBJ2-1; 9 bases are shared with TRBD2. The sequencing input was PBMCs. The source of this sequence is a woman aged 25 to 39 in good health and CMV-seropositive. The CDR3 region is CASGLARYNEQFF. Written as DNA, the CDR3 is TGTGCCAGTGGACTAGCGAGGTACAATGAGCAGTTCTTC.